This TCR beta chain was captured in a study of CD8 T cells in Susac syndrome. Reverse transcription of 0.5 to 1 ug RNA was performed with random hexamers. Via MiXCR, TCRdb re-called the immunoSEQ multiplex PCR reads, giving one row per CDR3 protein. The sample carries more than 95,000 distinct CDR3 sequences, 90% to 95% recorded once. Germline values: CDR1 SQVTM, CDR2 ANQGSEA. This CDR3 spans 13 amino acids. V lost 4 bases and J 3 bases, leaving 12 bases between the germline ends. The authors carried out high-throughput sequencing of TCR beta. They applied it to CD8+ and CD4+ T cells obtained from blood.

The clonotype comes from a human donor with multiple sclerosis. J is TRBJ1-1 and V is TRBV29-1; D remains ambiguous. Specimen: CD4+ T cells from PBMCs. The CDR3 loop is CSVAPRGDTEAFF. CDR3 nucleotide sequence: TGCAGCGTTGCCCCGCGGGGTGACACTGAAGCTTTCTTT.